Sequencing of this T cell receptor beta chain was carried out in a study of cytomegalovirus exposure and HLA in healthy donors. V was clipped by 8 bases and J by 3 bases; unmatched bases: 11. CDR3 size: 16 residues. The germline gives CDR1 SNHLY, CDR2 FYNNEI. The method was immunoSEQ multiplex PCR; TCRdb's version includes in-frame clones alone and lacks a portion of them. Of about 130,000 clones listed, about 94% are singletons. Among the 100 to 150 subjects of the validation cohort, separate from the approximately 700-subject first cohort, were the donors. The material sequenced was PBMCs. V gene TRBV2 combines with J gene TRBJ2-1; 9 nucleotides line up with TRBD2. This receptor was obtained from a woman between 18 and 29 years old in good health and CMV-seronegative. The CDR3 region is CASRDGGGGVYNEQFF. The CDR3 bases are TGTGCCAGCCGAGACGGTGGCGGGGGGGTCTACAATGAGCAGTTCTTC.